The 20 T cell receptor beta chains given below trace back to one sample, sequenced in a study of graft-versus-host responses after intestinal transplantation. These receptors' targets are unknown. The data were produced by immunoSEQ multiplex PCR, yet TCRdb's version contains in-frame clones alone and is incomplete. The table includes about 92,000 clones, 75% to 95% detected once. The specimen was unstimulated CD8+ T cells sorted from spleen or lymph node cells, collected before intestinal transplant. These receptors all stem from a human donor who received an intestinal transplant.

The gene calls are TRBV7-6 and TRBJ2-1; 7 bases line up with TRBD1. CDR1 is SGHVS, CDR2 FNYEAQ, per germline. V dropped 5 bases and J dropped 4; count of bases not matched to a gene: 17. CDR3 size: 18 residues. The CDR3 region is CASSQLPMTGLYYNEQFF. The CDR3 DNA sequence: TGTGCCAGCAGCCAACTACCCATGACAGGGCTGTATTACAATGAGCAGTTCTTC.

The chain joins TRBV20-1 to TRBJ2-7; TRBD1 might be the D (5 bases). The V gene lost 6 bases and the J gene lost 5 bases, with 11 bases spanning the gap. The CDR3 sequence is 11 residues long. Germline CDR1 and CDR2: DFQATT and SNEGSKA (reference sequence). CDR3 nucleotide sequence: TGCAGTGCCGATAAAGGGGACGAGCAGTACTTC. This gives the protein CSADKGDEQYF.

This chain connects TRBV6-6 to TRBJ1-5; D gene ambiguous. Trimming left V 6 bases short and J 0 bases short, with 9 bases between. Per germline, CDR1 MNHNY and CDR2 SVGAGI (reference sequence). The CDR3 is 14 amino acids. CDR3 bases: TGTGCCAGCAGACCGCAGTATAGCAATCAGCCCCAGCATTTT. This encodes CASRPQYSNQPQHF.

The rearrangement joins TRBV13 to TRBJ2-7; 8 bases map to TRBD1. The V gene end was trimmed by 4 bases and the J gene end by 5 bases; junction bases not matched to a gene: 22. The CDR3 sequence is 19 residues long. The V gene's germline CDR1 is PRHDT and CDR2 FYEKMQ (reference sequence). This CDR3 reads CASSSLRPEDRVPLHEQYF. CDR3 DNA sequence: TGTGCCAGCAGCTCCCTCCGCCCTGAGGACAGGGTGCCCCTTCACGAGCAGTACTTC.

This clone turned up a few times. This chain connects TRBV5-1 to TRBJ2-7; D is ambiguous. CDR3 size: 12 residues. Deletions cut 0 bases from V and 6 bases from J, with 7 bases between. From germline, CDR1 is SGHRS and CDR2 YFSETQ. CDR3 sequence (DNA): TGCGCCAGCAGCTTGGATGCGATCGAGCAGTACTTC. As protein: CASSLDAIEQYF.

The genes are TRBV11-2 and TRBJ2-7, with unresolved D. The CDR3 is 14 residues long. Germline V gene data show CDR1 as SGHAT and CDR2 as FQNNGV. Deletions cut 4 bases from V and 2 bases from J, with 12 bases between. In nucleotides, the CDR3 is TGTGCCAGCAGCTCTACAATTGGGGCCTACGAGCAGTACTTC. It codes for CASSSTIGAYEQYF.

V usage is TRBV5-5 and J usage is TRBJ1-4; the match to TRBD1 covers 7 bases. CDR1 is SGHKS and CDR2 is YYEKEE in the germline V gene (reference sequence). The CDR3 is 14 residues long. V lost 5 bases to trimming and J lost 8 bases; unmatched junction nucleotides: 9. The CDR3 nucleotides are TGTGCCAGCAGGTCCCGACAGGGTGAGGAAAAACTGTTTTTT. Translating gives CASRSRQGEEKLFF.

The rearrangement links TRBV27 to TRBJ2-7; D is ambiguous. Germline CDR1 and CDR2: MNHEY and SMNVEV (reference sequence). With 3 bases removed from V and 7 bases from J, the gap between germline ends came to 16 bases. This CDR3 has 14 residues. The CDR3: CASSLNSLFSEQYF. The CDR3 bases are TGTGCCAGCAGTTTGAACAGCCTGTTTTCGGAGCAGTACTTC.

The gene calls are TRBV4-1 and TRBJ2-1; D is perhaps TRBD2 (5 bases). V gave up 8 bases and J gave up 6 bases, with 11 bases separating them. CDR3 length: 12 amino acids. Germline V gene data show CDR1 as MGHRA and CDR2 as YSYEKL. The CDR3 region is CASDGGGNEQFF. CDR3 nucleotide sequence: TGCGCCAGCGATGGTGGAGGCAATGAGCAGTTCTTC.

This chain connects TRBV10-3 to TRBJ2-1; TRBD1 matches at 9 bases. Germline V CDR1 and CDR2: ENHRY, SYGVKD. CDR3 length equals 14 residues. Trimming took 3 bases from V and 9 from J; bases not matched to a gene: 6. CDR3 protein: CAISDLGTGREQFF. As DNA, the CDR3 is TGTGCCATCAGTGACCTGGGGACAGGGCGTGAGCAGTTCTTC.

This chain uses TRBV5-1 with TRBJ2-5, with D possibly TRBD2 on 6 matching bases. The germline CDR1 and CDR2 sequences are SGHRS and YFSETQ. The CDR3 extends over 15 amino acids. Between the trimmed V and J ends, which lost 0 bases and 2 bases, there was a span of 11 bases. CDR3: CASSLASSVQETQYF. The CDR3 bases are TGCGCCAGCAGCTTGGCCTCTAGCGTTCAAGAGACCCAGTACTTC.

V and J are TRBV4-2 and TRBJ2-1; D uncertain. Trimming removed 7 bases from V and 1 base from J, with 11 bases in between. Germline CDR1 and CDR2: LGHNA and YNFKEQ. The CDR3 is 14 amino acids. CDR3 sequence reads: CASNDLGSYNEQFF. CDR3 nucleotide sequence: TGTGCCAGCAACGACTTAGGGTCCTACAATGAGCAGTTCTTC.

The CDR3, as DNA: TGCGCCAGCAGGGTCCAGGGTACGAATGAGCAGTTCTTC. Its translation: CASRVQGTNEQFF. The chain carries TRBV5-1 and TRBJ2-1; a possible D gene is TRBD1 (5 bases). This CDR3 has 13 residues. In germline, CDR1 is SGHRS, CDR2 YFSETQ. V was cut by 5 bases and J by 7 bases, with 13 bases left in between. The variable domain in full, with the rest retrieved from reference TRBV5-1 and TRBJ2-1, is KAGVTQTPRYLIKTRGQQVTLSCSPISGHRSVSWYQQTPGQGLQFLFEYFSETQRNKGNFPGRFSGRQFSNSRSEMNVSTLELGDSALYLCASRVQGTNEQFFGPGTRLTVL.

This chain uses TRBV10-3 with TRBJ2-7; 8 nucleotides align to TRBD2. There are 17 residues in the CDR3. V was pared by 2 bases and J by 4 bases, with 13 bases of the junction left unmatched. Per the germline V gene, CDR1 is ENHRY and CDR2 is SYGVKD. The CDR3 here is CAISELPGRAGEYEQYF. The CDR3 nucleotides read TGTGCCATCAGTGAGCTCCCGGGGCGAGCGGGGGAGTACGAGCAGTACTTC.

V is TRBV25-1 and J is TRBJ1-2; D ambiguous. V gave up 5 bases and J gave up 0 bases, with 7 bases separating them. The CDR3 sequence is 13 residues long. CDR1 and CDR2 from the germline V gene are MGHDK and SYGVNS. CDR3 bases: TGTGCCAGCAGTACACTATCTAACTATGGCTACACCTTC. This encodes CASSTLSNYGYTF.

V usage is TRBV6-5 and J usage is TRBJ2-1, with D possibly matching TRBD1 (5 bases). The CDR3 is 16 amino acids. Trimming removed 2 bases at V and 0 bases at J, with 11 bases between. Germline lookup yields CDR1 MNHEY and CDR2 SVGAGI. The CDR3 sequence is CASSYETGHSYNEQFF. The CDR3 bases are TGTGCCAGCAGTTACGAAACAGGCCACTCCTACAATGAGCAGTTCTTC.

The chain couples TRBV6-5 to TRBJ2-1; 13 nucleotides agree with TRBD2. The CDR3 consists of 15 residues. Germline trimming cut 3 bases from V and 10 bases from J; bases unmatched to any gene: 6. Per the germline V gene, CDR1 is MNHEY and CDR2 is SVGAGI. CDR3 protein: CASSYPGTSGDEQFF. CDR3 nucleotides: TGTGCCAGCAGTTATCCCGGGACTAGCGGGGACGAGCAGTTCTTC.

The genes are TRBV5-4 and TRBJ1-4; 7 nucleotides line up with TRBD1. The V segment lost 2 bases and the J segment 5 bases; nucleotides outside the gene matches: 9. Germline V gene lookup returns CDR1 SGHNT and CDR2 YYREEE (reference sequence). The CDR3 runs to 16 residues. The CDR3 spells CASSFNRQGRNEKLFF. CDR3 nucleotides: TGTGCCAGCAGCTTTAACCGACAGGGCCGAAATGAAAAACTGTTTTTT.

This clone was observed a few times. The sample contains more than one DNA sequence encoding this CDR3. The chain recombines TRBV9 with TRBJ2-2, with D perhaps TRBD1 or TRBD2 (6 bases each). The CDR3 totals 14 residues. The germline V and J ends were trimmed by 5 bases and 2 bases, with 10 bases remaining between them. Germline CDR1 and CDR2: SGDLS and YYNGEE. The CDR3 DNA is TGTGCCAGCAGGGAGGGGGGAAACACCGGGGAGCTGTTTTTT. It translates to CASREGGNTGELFF.

This chain connects TRBV19 to TRBJ1-6; D may be TRBD1 (6 bases). The germline CDR1 and CDR2 sequences are LNHDA and SQIVND (reference sequence). V was clipped by 0 bases and J by 8 bases, with 8 bases between them. This CDR3 is built from 14 residues. The CDR3 sequence: CASSIEGAHSPLHF. The CDR3 nucleotides are TGTGCCAGTAGTATAGAGGGGGCGCATTCACCCCTCCACTTT.